These 3 T cell receptor beta chains originate from one sample sequenced in a study of T-cell reconstitution after alpha-beta-depleted transplantation in children. Unique molecular identifiers were built into the TCRbeta library. TCRdb recomputed calls from the PCR reads with MiXCR, one row per CDR3 protein. The sample includes approximately 500,000 distinct CDR3 sequences, 25% to 30% of them seen just once. The sequences come from PBMCs, collected before TCRalphabeta/CD19-depleted stem cell transplant. The receptors were sampled from a boy under three years old with Wiskott-Aldrich syndrome, due to receive a stem cell transplant.

Only a few counts were recorded for this clonotype. The V and J genes are TRBV10-3 and TRBJ1-5; D call uncertain. Trimming took off 8 bases at V and 0 bases at J, with 5 bases between the two ends. The CDR3 sequence is 12 residues long. In germline, CDR1 is ENHRY, CDR2 SYGVKD. The CDR3 spells CAIGISNQPQHF. DNA for the CDR3: TGTGCCATCGGAATTAGCAATCAGCCCCAGCATTTT.

This clonotype was recorded a few times. The gene calls are TRBV10-3 and TRBJ1-2; 8 bases align to TRBD1. Per germline, CDR1 ENHRY and CDR2 SYGVKD. This CDR3 is 15 amino acids long. The ends lost 6 bases at V and 2 bases at J; junction bases unmatched: 8. CDR3 DNA: TGTGCCATCAGAAAGGCAGGGGGCCAGAACTATGGCTACACCTTC. Protein product: CAIRKAGGQNYGYTF.

The chain carries TRBV7-3 and TRBJ2-1, with 9 bases lining up with TRBD2. The V gene end was trimmed by 6 bases and the J gene end by 4 bases; junction bases not matched to a gene: 10. Per germline, CDR1 SGHTA and CDR2 FQGTGA. The CDR3 has 16 amino acids. The CDR3, as DNA: TGTGCCAGCAGGTTGTCCGGGACTAGCCCTTACAATGAGCAGTTCTTC. Its translation: CASRLSGTSPYNEQFF.